The present T cell receptor beta chain was sequenced within a study of blood T cell repertoires in COVID-19. About the study: The origin of the acute and convalescent COVID-19 samples was the United States, Italy and Spain. The analysed material was cDNA or gDNA that came from T cells, B-cell-depleted T cells, or PBMCs.

In the authors' methods: Amplifying reference gene primers gave estimates of nucleated cell counts. Here immunoSEQ multiplex PCR was the method, and the copy in TCRdb shows in-frame clones only, minus some. V and J calls and clone size are as listed in that table; D and trimming were resolved from the DNA. The sample consists of 120,000 or so clones, almost 80% of them appearing once. In its sample, this clone was seen many times. The specimen sequenced was peripheral blood. The clonotype was recovered from a human donor in a cohort sampled during active COVID-19.

The CDR3 sequence is CASGVTGSQETQYF. CDR3 in DNA: TGTGCCAGCGGCGTGACAGGGAGCCAAGAGACCCAGTACTTC. This chain connects TRBV7-8 to TRBJ2-5; 7 nucleotides match TRBD1. Germline V gene sequence: CDR1 SGHVS, CDR2 FQNEAQ. This CDR3 region has 14 residues. Trimming removed 8 bases from V and 1 base from J; junction bases left unmatched: 7. Supplemented by reference TRBV7-8 and TRBJ2-5, the full variable domain reads GAGVSQSPRYKVAKRGQDVALRCDPISGHVSLFWYQQALGQGPEFLTYFQNEAQLDKSGLPSDRFFAERPEGSVSTLKIQRTQQEDSAVYLCASGVTGSQETQYFGPGTRLLVL.